This T cell receptor (beta chain) was sequenced during a study of T cells in localized non-small cell lung cancer. The table came from immunoSEQ multiplex PCR; TCRdb's copy has only in-frame clones and leaves some out. This sample carries under 70,000 clones, 86% of them seen once, and the ten largest clones take 5.2%. The V end was cut by 10 bases, the J end by 4 bases, with 16 bases between. Per the germline V gene, CDR1 is MDHEN and CDR2 is SYDVKM. CDR3 size: 13 residues. Source: peripheral blood, taken before any cancer treatment. This clonotype originated in a woman aged 35 to 70 with stage I lung adenocarcinoma. This chain links TRBV28 with TRBJ1-2; D is uncertain. The chain's CDR3 is CATHGYKGYGYTF. The CDR3 nucleotides read TGTGCCACCCATGGTTATAAGGGCTATGGCTACACCTTC.